This T cell receptor (beta chain) was sequenced for a study of blood T cell repertoires in COVID-19. The overall study: Sources were T cells, B-cell-depleted T cells, or PBMCs; the material itself was cDNA or gDNA.

The germline V gene has CDR1 ENHRY and CDR2 SYGVKD. Trimming removed 2 bases from V and 11 bases from J; junction bases left unmatched: 19. This CDR3 comprises 17 residues. Sequencing was performed with immunoSEQ multiplex PCR; in TCRdb, only in-frame clones are kept and a portion is missing. The data contain approximately 200,000 clones, around 81% of them singletons. The specimen was PBMCs or T cells enriched from blood (not recorded which). This clonotype was obtained from a man aged 35 to 55 who had recovered from COVID-19. The chain is built from TRBV10-3 and TRBJ1-2; 8 nucleotides line up with TRBD1. In DNA form, the CDR3 reads TGTGCCATCAGTGAGCTAGACAGGGGACGAGAACTTAGGCGGTACACCTTC. Protein: CAISELDRGRELRRYTF.